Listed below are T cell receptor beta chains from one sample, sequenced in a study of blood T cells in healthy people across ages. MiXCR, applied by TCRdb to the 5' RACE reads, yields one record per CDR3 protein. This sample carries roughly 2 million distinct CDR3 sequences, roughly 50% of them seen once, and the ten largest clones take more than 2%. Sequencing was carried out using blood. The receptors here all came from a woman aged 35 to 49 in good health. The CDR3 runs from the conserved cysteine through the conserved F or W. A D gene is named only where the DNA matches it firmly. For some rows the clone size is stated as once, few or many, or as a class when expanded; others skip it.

TGCAGTGCTCGGACTAGCGGGGGGGCTAGCACAGATACGCAGTATTTT	CSARTSGGASTDTQYF	TRBJ2-3	NA	TRBD2	TRBV20-1
TGCGCCAGCAGCACTGGACCGGTCGAGCAGACCCAGTACTTC	CASSTGPVEQTQYF	TRBJ2-5	once	NA	TRBV5-1
TGTGCCAGCAGTTACCCGAATCGAGATACGCAGTATTTT	CASSYPNRDTQYF	TRBJ2-3	few	NA	TRBV6-5
TGTGCCAGCAGCCAATCAGGGACAGTCTATGGCTACACCTTC	CASSQSGTVYGYTF	TRBJ1-2	NA	TRBD1	TRBV3-1
TGTGCCAGCAGCTTAGGAGGGGGTAGCTCCTACGAGCAGTACTTC	CASSLGGGSSYEQYF	TRBJ2-7	many	NA	TRBV7-2
TGCAGTGCCGGTGGATCGACCTACAATGAGCAGTTCTTC	CSAGGSTYNEQFF	TRBJ2-1	NA	NA	TRBV20-1
TGTGCCAGCTCACCACCTGGATTGGGGGCAAACTATGGCTACACCTTC	CASSPPGLGANYGYTF	TRBJ1-2	NA	NA	TRBV18
TGTGCCAGCAGTTCCACCGGGACAGGGGCCAAAAACATTCAGTACTTC	CASSSTGTGAKNIQYF	TRBJ2-4	many	TRBD1	TRBV7-2
TGTGCCAGCAGTTTGGGGGATCCCAAAGCTAACTATGGCTACACCTTC	CASSLGDPKANYGYTF	TRBJ1-2	NA	NA	TRBV12-3/TRBV12-4
TGTGCCAGTACTCTCGACAGGGTGAATCAGCCCCAGCATTTT	CASTLDRVNQPQHF	TRBJ1-5	NA	TRBD1	TRBV19
TGTGCCAGCAGCGACCGCCTGGAGGGAGATACGCAGTATTTT	CASSDRLEGDTQYF	TRBJ2-3	NA	NA	TRBV12-3/TRBV12-4
TGTGCCAGCAGCGTAGTACAGGGGAACACTGAAGCTTTCTTT	CASSVVQGNTEAFF	TRBJ1-1	NA	NA	TRBV9
TGTGCCAGCTCATTGACTCCTACACCGGGACAGGGGGGTTCACCCCTCCACTTT	CASSLTPTPGQGGSPLHF	TRBJ1-6	NA	TRBD1	TRBV18
TGTGCCAGCAGCTTGGGGGCAAACCTAGGTACGTTCTTC	CASSLGANLGTFF	TRBJ2-1	few	NA	TRBV5-6
TGCAGTGCTAGAGATCCCGGCAGGGTGGGCGAAAAACTGTTTTTT	CSARDPGRVGEKLFF	TRBJ1-4	few	NA	TRBV20-1
TGTGCCAGCAGCCCAAGAAAAGAGACCCAGTACTTC	CASSPRKETQYF	TRBJ2-5	many	NA	TRBV3-1
TGTGCCAGCACCCCCCGGGGAAGCACAGATACGCAGTATTTT	CASTPRGSTDTQYF	TRBJ2-3	few	NA	TRBV7-2
TGTGCCAGCAGTTTAGCCGGGAACAATGAAAAACTGTTTTTT	CASSLAGNNEKLFF	TRBJ1-4	few	NA	TRBV12-3/TRBV12-4
TGCGCCAGCAGCCCAAAGGACAGAACCACTTACTACGAGCAGTACTTC	CASSPKDRTTYYEQYF	TRBJ2-7	many	NA	TRBV5-1
TGTGCCAGCAGCCAGGGGAACGGAAACACCATATATTTT	CASSQGNGNTIYF	TRBJ1-3	few	NA	TRBV3-1
TGCAGTGCAACTGGGACTAGCGCCTTGTACGAGCAGTACTTC	CSATGTSALYEQYF	TRBJ2-7	NA	TRBD2	TRBV20-1
TGCGCCAGCAGCTTGGGGGGGGCTATGGTAGATACGCGGTATTTT	CASSLGGAMVDTRYF	TRBJ2-3	NA	NA	TRBV5-1